This TCR beta chain was observed in a study of T cell clonotyping in hematopoietic cell transplantation. Study results and caveats: Recipient TCR diversity dropped after transplant; expanded clonotypes rose from day 30 to 180.

Method: immunoSEQ multiplex PCR; TCRdb's copy keeps in-frame clones and lacks some. The data show some 10,000 clones, approximately 90% seen once. This clone was seen once. Its antigen is unknown. The CDR3 contains 14 residues. Germline V gene sequence: CDR1 MGHRA, CDR2 YSYEKL. Trimming left V 2 bases short and J 0 bases short, with 7 bases between. This chain connects TRBV4-1 to TRBJ1-1; maybe TRBD1 (5 bases). The sequencing sample was made of peripheral blood mononuclear cells. This clonotype originated in a woman aged 45-65 years in good health. Some clones in this sample may be carry-over from other donors' samples. The CDR3 nucleotides are TGCGCCAGCAGCCAATCGGGGGTGAACACTGAAGCTTTCTTT. This gives the protein CASSQSGVNTEAFF.